The rows below give T cell receptor beta chains drawn from one sample of a study of T cells in Graves' hyperthyroidism and ophthalmopathy. MiXCR was run by TCRdb on the multiplex PCR reads, yielding one entry per CDR3 protein. The data hold fewer than 400,000 distinct CDR3 sequences, with around 15% observed a single time. The sequencing sample was made of blood. Receptors were obtained from a man aged 45 to 65 with Graves' ophthalmopathy. Each CDR3 is given with its conserved first and last residue. D genes are given only for firm matches. Where a row states a size, it is once, few, many or the class of an expanded clone; other rows omit it.

d_call,clone_size,j_call,v_call,cdr3_aa,cdr3_nt
.,many,TRBJ2-7,TRBV28,CASSLGRGLARSYEQYF,TGTGCCAGCAGCTTGGGTCGCGGCCTAGCTCGGTCCTACGAGCAGTACTTC
.,few,TRBJ2-7,TRBV15,CATSRDRLNYEQYF,TGTGCCACCAGCAGAGACAGGCTCAACTACGAGCAGTACTTC
.,few,TRBJ1-3,TRBV2,CASSSGDTIYF,TGTGCCAGCAGCTCTGGTGACACCATATATTTT
.,.,TRBJ1-1,TRBV9,CASSVVQGVNTEAFF,TGTGCCAGCAGCGTAGTCCAGGGCGTGAACACTGAAGCTTTCTTT
.,.,TRBJ1-2,TRBV7-2,CASSPLIGPGTLNYGYTF,TGTGCCAGCAGCCCCCTAATCGGACCAGGGACACTAAATTATGGCTACACCTTC
TRBD1,.,TRBJ2-1,TRBV7-2,CASSLAGTGNEQFF,TGTGCCAGCAGCTTAGCTGGGACAGGGAATGAGCAGTTCTTC
TRBD2,few,TRBJ2-2,TRBV20-1,CSAITSGTGELFF,TGCAGTGCCATCACTAGCGGAACCGGGGAGCTGTTTTTT
TRBD1,many,TRBJ2-1,TRBV11-1,CASSSGSTGVPYNEQFF,TGTGCCAGCAGCTCCGGGTCGACAGGGGTCCCCTACAATGAGCAGTTCTTC
.,many,TRBJ2-1,TRBV20-1,CSATGTSHNEQFF,TGCAGTGCAACCGGGACATCCCACAATGAGCAGTTCTTC
TRBD2,.,TRBJ2-1,TRBV4-1,CASSQDLLAGNEQFF,TGCGCCAGCAGCCAAGACCTCCTAGCGGGAAATGAGCAGTTCTTC
.,.,TRBJ2-7,TRBV30,CASTGTPGEQYF,TGTGCCTCGACCGGGACTCCCGGCGAGCAGTACTTC
TRBD1,many,TRBJ2-1,TRBV24-1,CATSEAGTGVNEQFF,TGTGCCACCAGTGAAGCCGGGACAGGGGTGAATGAGCAGTTCTTC
.,.,TRBJ2-7,TRBV18,CASSPYGGISYEQYF,TGTGCCAGCTCACCATACGGGGGAATTTCCTACGAGCAGTACTTC
TRBD1,.,TRBJ2-7,TRBV19,CASSTRTGGSYEQYF,TGTGCCAGTAGTACCAGGACAGGGGGTTCCTACGAGCAGTACTTC
.,.,TRBJ2-5,TRBV3-1,CASGRGGETQYF,TGTGCCAGTGGCAGGGGAGGAGAGACCCAGTACTTC
TRBD2,few,TRBJ2-5,TRBV15,CATSSPTAGVETQYF,TGTGCCACCAGCAGTCCTACAGCGGGAGTGGAGACCCAGTACTTC
TRBD1,many,TRBJ1-4,TRBV11-2,CASSSRTGEGEKLFF,TGTGCCAGCAGCTCGAGGACAGGGGAAGGTGAAAAACTGTTTTTT
TRBD1,many,TRBJ2-3,TRBV6-1,CASSAIVGQAGTDTQYF,TGTGCCAGCAGTGCTATCGTGGGACAGGCGGGGACAGATACGCAGTATTTT
.,.,TRBJ2-5,TRBV28,CASSFGAAETQYF,TGTGCCAGCAGTTTCGGGGCGGCGGAGACCCAGTACTTC
TRBD2,many,TRBJ2-2,TRBV7-8,CATAAWSGLADTGELFF,TGTGCCACCGCTGCGTGGTCGGGACTAGCGGACACCGGGGAGCTGTTTTTT
.,few,TRBJ2-7,TRBV5-1,CASSGGQKTYEQYF,TGCGCCAGCAGCGGAGGCCAGAAAACCTACGAGCAGTACTTC
.,.,TRBJ2-7,TRBV6-1,CASRERGARSYEQYF,TGTGCCAGCAGAGAGAGGGGGGCAAGGTCCTACGAGCAGTACTTC
.,many,TRBJ2-3,TRBV6-1,CASARTGVRTDTQYF,TGTGCCAGCGCCCGGACGGGAGTGAGGACAGATACGCAGTATTTT
.,few,TRBJ2-5,TRBV6-1,CASSVGGGAETQYF,TGTGCCAGCAGTGTAGGGGGGGGCGCGGAGACCCAGTACTTC
.,many,TRBJ1-4,TRBV28,CASSRTGVNEKLFF,TGTGCCAGCAGCCGGACGGGGGTAAATGAAAAACTGTTTTTT
.,few,TRBJ1-1,TRBV12-5,CASGLVLSGQSNTEAFF,TGTGCTAGTGGTTTGGTTCTCTCCGGACAGAGTAACACTGAAGCTTTCTTT
TRBD2,many,TRBJ2-1,TRBV20-1,CSAKSGSRYNEQFF,TGCAGTGCTAAAAGCGGGAGCCGTTACAATGAGCAGTTCTTC
.,many,TRBJ2-3,TRBV24-1,CATSDSDGDTQYF,TGTGCCACCAGTGATAGCGACGGGGATACGCAGTATTTT
TRBD2,few,TRBJ2-1,TRBV10-3,CAISATRLAESSYNEQFF,TGTGCCATCAGTGCCACCCGACTAGCGGAGAGCTCCTACAATGAGCAGTTCTTC
.,.,TRBJ2-7,TRBV5-1,CASSMVAYEQYF,TGCGCCAGCAGCATGGTTGCCTACGAGCAGTACTTC
TRBD2,many,TRBJ2-3,TRBV7-2,CARTSGRVADTQYF,TGTGCCCGAACTAGCGGGAGGGTCGCAGATACGCAGTATTTT
TRBD1,many,TRBJ2-2,TRBV11-1,CASRTGGMTGELFF,TGTGCCAGCAGAACAGGGGGCATGACCGGGGAGCTGTTTTTT
.,few,TRBJ1-5,TRBV10-3,CAIGGTGLSNQPQHF,TGTGCCATCGGTGGTACAGGACTTAGCAATCAGCCCCAGCATTTT
TRBD2,.,TRBJ2-7,TRBV5-1,CASSSSGRGNEQYF,TGCGCCAGCAGCTCTAGCGGGAGAGGCAACGAGCAGTACTTC
.,.,TRBJ1-5,TRBV13,CASSLGGSPGADQPQHF,TGTGCCAGCAGCTTAGGCGGATCGCCAGGAGCCGATCAGCCCCAGCATTTT